What follows are 14 T cell receptor beta chains derived from one specimen sequenced in a study of CD8 T cells in ankylosing spondylitis. Study observations and caveats: Ankylosing spondylitis blood appeared to be characterized by a TCR beta motif of under ten highly homologous variants.

Their target antigens are unknown. MiXCR, run by TCRdb on the 5' RACE reads, gives a single entry per CDR3 protein. The sample shows about 400,000 distinct CDR3 sequences, approximately 20% of them seen only once. Sample: blood, either unsorted or a sorted T cell fraction (not recorded which). These receptors all come from a male donor with ankylosing spondylitis.

This chain connects TRBV6-1 to TRBJ2-1; D is undetermined. The germline V gene encodes CDR1 MNHNS and CDR2 SASEGT. Trimming shortened V by 6 bases and J by 9 bases, and 9 bases separated the two germline ends. This CDR3 has 11 amino acids. The CDR3 bases are TGTGCCAGCAGCCCTGTGAGTGAGCAGTTCTTC. Translation gives CASSPVSEQFF.

This clonotype was observed once. This chain links TRBV27 with TRBJ1-1; TRBD1 aligns across 9 bases. The CDR3 is 15 residues long. In germline, CDR1 is MNHEY, CDR2 SMNVEV (reference sequence). V dropped 6 bases and J dropped 5; count of bases not matched to a gene: 10. CDR3 DNA: TGTGCCAGCAGGGTACAGGGGGCCGTAGCTACTGAAGCTTTCTTT. Translation: CASRVQGAVATEAFF.

This clonotype was seen more than once but under ten times. The chain carries TRBV7-2 and TRBJ2-1, with D unclear. The CDR3 length is 16 residues. V shed 4 bases and J shed 0 bases, with 13 bases lying between them. Germline V CDR1 and CDR2: SGHTA, FQGNSA. CDR3 region: CASSSSGDPSYNEQFF. In nucleotides, the CDR3 is TGTGCCAGCAGCTCTTCGGGCGATCCCTCCTACAATGAGCAGTTCTTC.

This clonotype was seen more than once but under ten times. This chain links TRBV24-1 with TRBJ2-1, with 7 bases lining up with TRBD2. The CDR3 has 13 residues. Germline values: CDR1 KGHDR, CDR2 SFDVKD. V shed 5 bases and J 8 bases; nucleotides not matched to a gene: 5. The CDR3: CATSGPAGDEQFF. DNA for the CDR3: TGTGCCACCAGTGGCCCGGCGGGGGATGAGCAGTTCTTC.

The chain joins TRBV4-2 to TRBJ1-4, with a possible D match to TRBD1 (5 bases). The V end was cut by 4 bases, the J end by 2 bases, with 8 bases between. The length of the CDR3 is 14 residues. The germline CDR1 and CDR2 sequences are LGHNA and YNFKEQ. The DNA for the CDR3 is TGTGCCAGCAGCCGTGGGGCGACTAATGAAAAACTGTTTTTT. This sequence encodes CASSRGATNEKLFF.

The chain employs TRBV2 and TRBJ2-1; 12 bases agree with TRBD2. Germline CDR1 and CDR2: SNHLY and FYNNEI. V dropped 6 bases and J dropped 5; count of bases not matched to a gene: 11. The CDR3 loop spans 17 amino acids. The CDR3, as DNA: TGTGCCAGCAGAGATCAACCGGGACTAGCGGGCGACAATGAGCAGTTCTTC. Residues: CASRDQPGLAGDNEQFF.

This rearrangement joins TRBV20-1 to TRBJ1-4; a weak D match, TRBD1 (5 bases). CDR1 is DFQATT and CDR2 is SNEGSKA in the germline V gene (reference sequence). The CDR3 runs 14 residues. V was trimmed by 5 bases and J by 4 bases, leaving 14 bases between them. CDR3 coding DNA: TGCAGTGCTCAACCTAGACAGTTTAATGAAAAACTGTTTTTT. Translating it yields CSAQPRQFNEKLFF.

The J gene is TRBJ2-3, the V gene TRBV25-1; D is uncertain. CDR1 is MGHDK and CDR2 is SYGVNS in the germline V gene. The CDR3 totals 13 residues. Trimming left V 3 bases short and J 1 base short, with 5 bases between. The CDR3, as DNA: TGTGCCAGCAGTGATTGGGGCACAGATACGCAGTATTTT. This sequence encodes CASSDWGTDTQYF.

The chain uses TRBV27 and TRBJ1-6; 7 positions match TRBD1. Germline lookup yields CDR1 MNHEY and CDR2 SMNVEV (reference sequence). With V trimmed by 6 bases and J by 10 bases, 12 bases remained unmatched. The CDR3 spans 15 residues. The CDR3: CASSFQGVLRSPLHF. Written as DNA, the CDR3 is TGTGCCAGCAGCTTTCAGGGGGTATTACGGTCACCCCTCCACTTT.

V and J are TRBV2 and TRBJ2-5; 8 nucleotides agree with TRBD1. The germline CDR1 and CDR2 sequences are SNHLY and FYNNEI. V lost 3 bases to trimming and J lost 5 bases; unmatched junction nucleotides: 2. This CDR3 spans 13 amino acids. The DNA of the CDR3 is TGTGCCAGCAGTGAGCAGGGGGCCGAGACCCAGTACTTC. Its protein product is CASSEQGAETQYF.

The table lists this clonotype with a few counts. The chain employs TRBV6-1 and TRBJ2-3, with TRBD1 as a possible D gene (5 bases). V gave up 6 bases and J gave up 1 base, with 8 bases separating them. The CDR3 length is 13 residues. The germline V gene has CDR1 MNHNS and CDR2 SASEGT. The CDR3 DNA reads as TGTGCCAGCAGGGGGCCCGGCACAGATACGCAGTATTTT. Protein sequence: CASRGPGTDTQYF.

This chain joins TRBV18 and TRBJ1-1; possibly TRBD1 for D (6 bases). The CDR3 runs to 15 residues. The ends were cut back, 5 bases at V and 1 base at J, with 14 bases in the middle. Germline V gives CDR1 KGHSH, CDR2 LQKENI. The CDR3: CASSRELQGNTEAFF. As DNA, the CDR3 is TGTGCCAGCTCAAGGGAATTACAGGGGAACACTGAAGCTTTCTTT.

Only a few counts were recorded for this clonotype. The chain employs TRBV5-1 and TRBJ1-6; D gene uncertain. Trimming stripped 0 bases from V and 9 bases from J, with 10 bases between. CDR1 and CDR2 (germline): SGHRS, YFSETQ. The CDR3 totals 14 residues. CDR3 DNA sequence: TGCGCCAGCAGCTTGGAGGCAGGTACTTCACCCCTCCACTTT. This codes for CASSLEAGTSPLHF.

This clonotype showed up just a few times. V usage is TRBV6-1 and J usage is TRBJ2-1; D gene ambiguous. Germline V gene lookup returns CDR1 MNHNS and CDR2 SASEGT. This CDR3 has 16 residues. V lost 1 base and J lost 0, with 10 bases in between. The CDR3 is CASSEVADSSYNEQFF. For the CDR3, the DNA is TGTGCCAGCAGTGAAGTAGCAGATAGCTCCTACAATGAGCAGTTCTTC.